The clone carrying this TCR beta chain was counted many times. Trimming pared 5 bases from V and 7 bases from J, leaving 13 bases between. The germline V gene encodes CDR1 SGHRS and CDR2 YFSETQ. CDR3 length equals 13 residues. The sample belongs to a study of T cells after yellow fever vaccination. Overall study context: It was SMART-Seq v4 Ultra Low Input that prepared the fractions with low cell numbers. General study results and limits: Clones that expanded after primary vaccination mostly reappeared after the booster (roughly 96% CD4, about 91% CD8). Among all clonotypes, a small share was observed in both CD4 and CD8 compartments.

They built TCR cDNA with 5'RACE template switching, a step that put in a universal primer site and UMIs. TCRdb independently ran MiXCR on the 5' RACE reads; one entry per CDR3 protein. The table lists roughly 94,000 distinct CDR3 sequences, under 9% of them singletons. The sequencing here drew on CD8+ T cells not binding an NS4B(214-222) dextramer, sorted from PBMCs, taken roughly 14 days after the first yellow fever vaccination. This receptor was taken from a man aged 18 to 29 who received the YFV17D yellow fever vaccine. J is TRBJ2-1 and V is TRBV5-1; D uncertain. CDR3 bases: TGCGCCAGCAGTGACGAAATCGGGAATGAGCAGTTCTTC. Its translation is CASSDEIGNEQFF.